This T cell receptor (beta chain) was recovered during a study of cytomegalovirus exposure and HLA in healthy donors. Findings and caveats of the study: Across donors, presence/absence analyses took sequencing depth to be roughly uniform. Investigators reported 150 to 200 TCR beta chains as tied to cytomegalovirus.

Germline V gives CDR1 SGHAT, CDR2 FQDESV (reference sequence). This CDR3 region has 15 residues. V lost 6 bases to trimming and J lost 4 bases, with 15 bases between them. This clone was seen just once. As yet, its antigen is unknown. PCR used 60 Vbeta primers and 13 Jbeta primers. Original methodology: A later analysis counted approximately 80 million unique TCR beta chains, some 10 million shared. Sequenced by immunoSEQ multiplex PCR; TCRdb stores in-frame clones only, minus some. V, J and clone size are taken as reported in that table, and D and trimming were inferred from the DNA itself. The sample lists approximately 190,000 clones; 81% were seen once. There were likely unrecorded immune exposures, though donors were nominally healthy when sampled.

The chain couples TRBV11-1 to TRBJ2-2, with a possible D match to TRBD2 (7 bases). Material: PBMCs. The sequence was obtained from a woman in her late teens or twenties in good health and CMV-seropositive. The CDR3 spells CASRARGGATGELFF. In DNA, the CDR3 is TGTGCCAGCAGGGCCCGAGGGGGGGCCACCGGGGAGCTGTTTTTT. The full variable domain, rest sourced from reference TRBV11-1 and TRBJ2-2, is EAEVAQSPRYKITEKSQAVAFWCDPISGHATLYWYRQILGQGPELLVQFQDESVVDDSQLPKDRFSAERLKGVDSTLKIQPAELGDSAMYLCASRARGGATGELFFGEGSRLTVL.